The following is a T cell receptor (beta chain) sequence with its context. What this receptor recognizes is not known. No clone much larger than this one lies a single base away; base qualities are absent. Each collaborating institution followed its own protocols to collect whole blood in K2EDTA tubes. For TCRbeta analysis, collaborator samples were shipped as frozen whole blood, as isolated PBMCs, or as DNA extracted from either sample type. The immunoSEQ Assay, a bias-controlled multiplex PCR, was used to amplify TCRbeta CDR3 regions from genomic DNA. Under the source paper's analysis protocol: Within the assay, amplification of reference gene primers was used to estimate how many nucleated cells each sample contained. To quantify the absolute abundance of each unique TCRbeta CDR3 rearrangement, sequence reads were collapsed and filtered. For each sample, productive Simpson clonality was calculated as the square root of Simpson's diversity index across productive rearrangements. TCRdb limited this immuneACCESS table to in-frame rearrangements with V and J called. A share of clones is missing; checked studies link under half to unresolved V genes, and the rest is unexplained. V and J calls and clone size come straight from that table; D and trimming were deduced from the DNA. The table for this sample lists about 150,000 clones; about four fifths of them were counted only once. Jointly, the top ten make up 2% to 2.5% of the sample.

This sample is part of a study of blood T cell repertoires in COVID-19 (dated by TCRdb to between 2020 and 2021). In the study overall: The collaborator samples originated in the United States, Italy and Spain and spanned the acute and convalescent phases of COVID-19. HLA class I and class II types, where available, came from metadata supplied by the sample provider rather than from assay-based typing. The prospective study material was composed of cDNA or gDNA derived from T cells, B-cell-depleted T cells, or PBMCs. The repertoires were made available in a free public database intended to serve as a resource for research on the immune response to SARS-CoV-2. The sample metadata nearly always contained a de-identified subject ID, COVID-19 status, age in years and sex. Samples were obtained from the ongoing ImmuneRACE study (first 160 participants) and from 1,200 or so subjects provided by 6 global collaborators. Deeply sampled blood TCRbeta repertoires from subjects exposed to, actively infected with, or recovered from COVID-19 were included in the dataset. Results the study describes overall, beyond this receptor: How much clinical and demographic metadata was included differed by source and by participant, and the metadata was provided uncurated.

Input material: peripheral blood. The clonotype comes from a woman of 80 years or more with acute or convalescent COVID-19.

The nucleotide sequence reads TGTGCCAGCAGGGACAGGCCCCGGAGTGAAAAACTGTTTTTT. Its amino acids are CASRDRPRSEKLFF. The chain is encoded by TRBV6-5 joined to TRBJ1-4; the central 7 bases match TRBD1. Reading from cysteine to phenylalanine, the CDR3 counts 14 amino acids. The entry retains the CDR3 DNA only, 42 bases that are in frame from base 1. Trimming takes 6 bases off V and 7 bases off J; junction bases not matched to a gene: 8. Via the germline V gene, CDR1 is MNHEY and CDR2 SVGAGI.